The rows below give T cell receptor beta chains drawn from one sample of a study of cytomegalovirus exposure and HLA in healthy donors. Assay: immunoSEQ multiplex PCR; the TCRdb copy retains only in-frame clones and omits some. The table records 60,000 to 85,000 clones, 75% to 85% of them present only once. Input material: PBMCs. Every receptor here comes from a man aged 40-49 years in good health and CMV-seronegative. Both conserved end residues are part of each CDR3. D genes are given only for firm matches. The listing skips clone size in some rows; elsewhere it reads once, few, many or a size class.

-	TRBD1	TRBJ1-2	TRBV30	TGTGCCTGGAGTGGCGAAGATTGGGACAGGGATGGCTACACCTTC	CAWSGEDWDRDGYTF
-	TRBD2	TRBJ2-2	TRBV6-5	TGTGCCAGCAGTTACCTTAGCGGGGGGGCTGGCGGGGAGCTGTTTTTT	CASSYLSGGAGGELFF
-	-	TRBJ1-1	TRBV4-3	TGCGCCAGCAGCCAAGACAAAATCATGAACACTGAAGCTTTCTTT	CASSQDKIMNTEAFF
-	TRBD1	TRBJ2-7	TRBV19	TGTGCCAGTAGCCACGAGGGGACAGGGACTTACGAGCAGTACTTC	CASSHEGTGTYEQYF
-	-	TRBJ1-4	TRBV7-2	TGTGCCAGCAGCTTAGGCAGGGCAGGCGAAAAACTGTTTTTT	CASSLGRAGEKLFF
-	-	TRBJ1-3	TRBV5-1	TGCGCCAGCAGCTTGACAGTCGGAAACACCATATATTTT	CASSLTVGNTIYF
-	-	TRBJ1-6	TRBV4-3	TGCGCCAGCAGCCAAGATAGGCAGGCTTCGAATTCACCCCTCCACTTC	CASSQDRQASNSPLHF
-	-	TRBJ1-2	TRBV30	TGTGCCTGGAATCTGCGTCGGACAGAGTATAACTATGGCTACACCTTC	CAWNLRRTEYNYGYTF
once	-	TRBJ2-7	TRBV12-5	TGTGCTAGTGGGGCCATATTAGAGCAGTACTTC	CASGAILEQYF
-	-	TRBJ2-7	TRBV13	TGTGCCAGCAGCTTCGCCGGAGCGGAGCAGTACTTC	CASSFAGAEQYF
few	-	TRBJ1-1	TRBV6-5	TGTGCCAGCAGTAGGGGGACGTCGAGGGCTGAAGCTTTCTTT	CASSRGTSRAEAFF
-	TRBD1	TRBJ1-1	TRBV4-2	TGTGCCAGCAGCCAAGACTACACAGGACAGGGGTTTCGCGGAGTAGCTTTCTTT	CASSQDYTGQGFRGVAFF
-	TRBD1	TRBJ1-1	TRBV7-2	TGTGCCAGCAGGGAACAGGGGAGTAGGGGCACTGAAGCTTTCTTT	CASREQGSRGTEAFF
few	TRBD1	TRBJ1-6	TRBV11-2	TGTGCCAGCAGCCAATTCCGGACAGGGGCCAATTCACCCCTCCACTTT	CASSQFRTGANSPLHF
-	-	TRBJ1-2	TRBV5-4	TGTGCCAGCAGCTTGACCGGGGTAGGCTATGGCTACACCTTC	CASSLTGVGYGYTF
-	-	TRBJ1-2	TRBV7-8	TGTGCCAGCGGGGGGGTTGGTTCACCTAACTATGGCTACACCTTC	CASGGVGSPNYGYTF
-	-	TRBJ1-6	TRBV9	TGTGCCAGCAGCGTAGACCGGCCCCGAGGGAATTCACCCCTCCACTTT	CASSVDRPRGNSPLHF
-	TRBD2	TRBJ2-7	TRBV4-2	TGTGCCGGCAGCCAAGGCAGACTAGCGGGGGTCTACGAGCAGTACTTC	CAGSQGRLAGVYEQYF
-	-	TRBJ2-7	TRBV10-3	TGTGCCATCAGTGACCCCGGGACATGGGGATACGAGCAGTACTTC	CAISDPGTWGYEQYF
-	-	TRBJ1-2	TRBV30	TGTGCCTGGAAGCTGCAGGGAGGTTTGGGCTACACCTTC	CAWKLQGGLGYTF
few	-	TRBJ1-1	TRBV6-5	TGTGCCAGCCGAAGAGGAACATTGAACACTGAAGCTTTCTTT	CASRRGTLNTEAFF
-	-	TRBJ2-5	TRBV29-1	TGCAGCGTTGATATCGGGGGTAAGGAGACCCAGTACTTC	CSVDIGGKETQYF
few	TRBD2	TRBJ2-1	TRBV11-2	TGTGCCAGCACCCCAGGGATAGGTGCGGGGGACAATGAGCAGTTCTTC	CASTPGIGAGDNEQFF
few	TRBD1	TRBJ1-1	TRBV10-1	TGCGCCAGCAGTAAGACAGGGAGCACTGAAGCTTTCTTT	CASSKTGSTEAFF
few	-	TRBJ2-7	TRBV7-2	TGTGCCAGCAGTCTAACAGGATTTAGGTCCTACGAGCAGTACTTC	CASSLTGFRSYEQYF
-	-	TRBJ2-3	TRBV11-1	TGTGCCAGCAGCTTAGGGGGGCCAGATACGCAGTATTTT	CASSLGGPDTQYF
-	-	TRBJ1-6	TRBV5-6	TGTGCCAGCAGCTTGGGCAGGGATGCGTATAATTCACCCCTCCACTTT	CASSLGRDAYNSPLHF
once	-	TRBJ1-3	TRBV9	TGTGCCAGCAGCGCCTCAGGCACAGGCTACCCCATATATTTT	CASSASGTGYPIYF
-	-	TRBJ1-4	TRBV30	TGTGCCTGGAGGCTAACGGGAGAAAAACTGTTTTTT	CAWRLTGEKLFF
few	-	TRBJ2-1	TRBV7-9	TGTGCCAGCAGCTTAGATAGTTACAATGAGCAGTTCTTC	CASSLDSYNEQFF
-	-	TRBJ2-7	TRBV7-2	TGTGCCAGCAGCAAGAGGAGCTCCTACGAGCAGTACTTC	CASSKRSSYEQYF
-	-	TRBJ2-7	TRBV21-1	TGTGCCAGCAGCAACGTACTCTATTACAGGGACCGTACCTACGAGCAGTACTTC	CASSNVLYYRDRTYEQYF
-	-	TRBJ1-2	TRBV14	TGTGCCAGCAGCCAAGATCACGGGAACCTGGGGGGCTACACCTTC	CASSQDHGNLGGYTF
-	-	TRBJ2-1	TRBV18	TGTGCCAGCTCACTCCCAAATCAAGGGGACTATGAGCAGTTCTTC	CASSLPNQGDYEQFF
-	TRBD2	TRBJ2-7	TRBV15	TGTGCCACCAGCAGAGATTCCGCGGGGGGCCTTTCCTACGAGCAGTACTTC	CATSRDSAGGLSYEQYF
-	-	TRBJ2-1	TRBV25-1	TGTGCCAGCAGTGTCAGGGTTGGCAATGAGCAGTTCTTC	CASSVRVGNEQFF
once	-	TRBJ2-3	TRBV10-1	TGCGCCAGCAGTGACCCCCGCGGGGGCACAGATACGCAGTATTTT	CASSDPRGGTDTQYF
-	-	TRBJ1-6	TRBV28	TGTGCCAGCAGTCGTCCCGTGAGGAATAATTCACCCCTCCACTTT	CASSRPVRNNSPLHF
-	-	TRBJ1-2	TRBV27	TGTGCCAGCAGTTCTTTTCTTTTTGGCGGATCCGAGGACTATGGCTACACCTTC	CASSSFLFGGSEDYGYTF
-	-	TRBJ1-1	TRBV7-3	TGTGCCAGCAGCTTAGGCAGGGGTGGGGAAGCTTTCTTT	CASSLGRGGEAFF
-	-	TRBJ1-1	TRBV5-5	TGTGCCAGCAGCTTGAGCGGGAATTTTGAAGCTTTCTTT	CASSLSGNFEAFF
-	TRBD1	TRBJ1-5	TRBV9	TGTGCCAGCAGCGCGACAGGGGCGGCCAATCAGCCCCAGCATTTT	CASSATGAANQPQHF
few	-	TRBJ1-1	TRBV2	TGTGCCACCGGGGTTGCTATTCGCGCTGAAGCTTTCTTT	CATGVAIRAEAFF
-	-	TRBJ2-1	TRBV30	TGTGCCTGGAGTCCTAGGTGGTCCCGGCGGTACAATGAGCAGTTCTTC	CAWSPRWSRRYNEQFF
-	TRBD2	TRBJ2-1	TRBV9	TGTGCCAGCAGCCTCCGAGGAACTAGCGGGGGGTACAATGAGCAGTTCTTC	CASSLRGTSGGYNEQFF
few	-	TRBJ2-7	TRBV4-1	TGCGCCAGCAGCCAAGGACTGATGAGCTCCTACGAGCAGTACTTC	CASSQGLMSSYEQYF
-	-	TRBJ2-7	TRBV29-1	TGCAGCGTCGTGACAGGACATTTTAGCGAGCAGTACTTC	CSVVTGHFSEQYF
-	-	TRBJ2-5	TRBV6-4	TGTGCCAGCAGCCCGGAGGGGGGGCAAGAGACCCAGTACTTC	CASSPEGGQETQYF
once	TRBD2	TRBJ2-5	TRBV7-9	TGTTCCAGCAGCTCACCGACTAGCGGGGGGCGGGAGACCCAGTACTTC	CSSSSPTSGGRETQYF
once	-	TRBJ1-1	TRBV2	TGTGCCAGCAGTGAAGGTGGCAGGGGTCGTCCTGAAGCTTTCTTT	CASSEGGRGRPEAFF
once	TRBD1	TRBJ2-7	TRBV18	TGTGCCAGCTCACTGGACAGGGTCAGCTACGAGCAGTACTTC	CASSLDRVSYEQYF
-	-	TRBJ1-5	TRBV7-9	TGTGCCAGCAGCTCCAGGGGTTGGGGGCATCAGCCCCAGCATTTT	CASSSRGWGHQPQHF
-	-	TRBJ2-2	TRBV11-3	TGTGCCAGCAGCTTACTGGGAGTCACCGGGGAGCTGTTTTTT	CASSLLGVTGELFF